These 20 T cell receptor beta chains originate from one sample sequenced in a study of Graves' ophthalmopathy and Graves' hyperthyroidism. RNA transcripts were the template, and TCR beta CDR3 regions were amplified from them. Amplification began with first-round RT-PCR using HTBI primers, then second-round multiplex PCR was performed. TCRdb recomputed calls from the multiplex PCR reads with MiXCR, one row per CDR3 protein. The sample comprises about 740,000 distinct CDR3 sequences, approximately 40% of which are singletons, and 44% rests with the top ten. The sample was peripheral blood. The source is an adult man with Graves' ophthalmopathy.

The chain combines TRBV7-9 with TRBJ2-1, with TRBD2 matching over 9 bases. Germline V gene sequence: CDR1 SEHNR, CDR2 FQNEAQ (reference sequence). V was clipped by 5 bases and J by 10 bases; unmatched bases: 12. The length of the CDR3 is 15 residues. CDR3 in DNA: TGTGCCAGCAGCCAGCGGCTAGCGGGAAGGGGAGAGCAGTTCTTC. This sequence encodes CASSQRLAGRGEQFF.

The chain is built from TRBV20-1 and TRBJ2-7, with 13 bases identical to TRBD2. Per germline, CDR1 DFQATT and CDR2 SNEGSKA (reference sequence). The trim removed 5 bases at V and 5 bases at J, leaving 6 bases unmatched. The CDR3 consists of 14 residues. The CDR3 DNA follows: TGCAGTGCTTTACCAGGACTAGCGGGAGACGAGCAGTACTTC. Translation gives CSALPGLAGDEQYF.

This rearrangement joins TRBV7-2 to TRBJ2-3, with TRBD2 as a possible D gene (5 bases). CDR1 SGHTA and CDR2 FQGNSA come from the germline V gene. Trimming removed 1 base at V and 0 bases at J, with 8 bases between. The CDR3 extends over 15 amino acids. In DNA, the CDR3 is TGTGCCAGCAGCTTAGTAGCGACTAGCACAGATACGCAGTATTTT. Translation: CASSLVATSTDTQYF.

The chain combines TRBV19 with TRBJ2-2, with D perhaps matching TRBD1 or TRBD2 (5 bases each). The germline V gene has CDR1 LNHDA and CDR2 SQIVND (reference sequence). This CDR3 has 17 residues. V lost 5 bases and J 4 bases, leaving 20 bases between the germline ends. The CDR3 nucleotides read TGTGCCAGTAGTGAACCGGCTGGGGGAAGGTTCACCGGGGAGCTGTTTTTT. Protein: CASSEPAGGRFTGELFF.

J is TRBJ2-5 and V is TRBV2; tentative D call: TRBD1 (5 bases). The CDR3 spans 13 residues. Trimming cost V 9 bases and J 13 bases, with 24 bases left between them. Germline V gene lookup returns CDR1 SNHLY and CDR2 FYNNEI. Here the CDR3 reads CASVDSLNEKLYF. CDR3 nucleotide sequence: TGTGCCAGTGTAGACAGCCTTAATGAAAAACTGTACTTC. Together with reference TRBV2 and TRBJ2-5, the CDR3 gives the full variable domain: EPEVTQTPSHQVTQMGQEVILRCVPISNHLYFYWYRQILGQKVEFLVSFYNNEISEKSEIFDDQFSVERPDGSNFTLKIRSTKLEDSAMYFCASVDSLNEKLYFGPGTRLLVL.

This clonotype was picked up many times. One junction end does not reproduce the germline sequence, and a read error may be involved. This sequence joins TRBV25-1 and TRBJ1-1, with D unresolved. Germline V gives CDR1 MGHDK, CDR2 SYGVNS. CDR3 size: 14 residues. This CDR3 is CASSEAGQNAEAFF. In DNA, the CDR3 is TGTGCCAGCAGTGAAGCCGGTCAGAACGCTGAAGCTTTCTTT.

Ten or more counts support this clonotype. The chain has TRBV19 and TRBJ1-2, with D maybe TRBD1 (6 bases). Trimming removed 5 bases at V and 5 bases at J, with 9 bases between. Germline assignment: CDR1 LNHDA and CDR2 SQIVND (reference sequence). The CDR3 is made up of 12 amino acids. The CDR3 reads CASSVTGYGYTF. In nucleotides, the CDR3 is TGTGCCAGTAGTGTAACAGGGTATGGCTACACCTTC.

The CDR3 spells CASSLVPIIYEQYF. CDR3 DNA sequence: TGTGCCAGCAGCTTAGTGCCTATAATCTACGAGCAGTACTTC. This rearrangement joins TRBV7-2 to TRBJ2-7; no clear D. V shed 1 base and J shed 3 bases, with 10 bases lying between them. The CDR3 totals 14 residues. CDR1 is SGHTA, CDR2 FQGNSA, per germline.

The V and J genes are TRBV20-1 and TRBJ2-5; D unresolved. Per germline, CDR1 DFQATT and CDR2 SNEGSKA (reference sequence). This CDR3 spans 15 amino acids. Trimming took 4 bases from V and 2 from J, leaving 17 bases between them. The CDR3 bases are TGCAGTGCTACCCCGGTCCGGACCAGACAAGAGACCCAGTACTTC. This sequence encodes CSATPVRTRQETQYF.

This clonotype was detected only a few times. This chain joins TRBV19 and TRBJ2-7; D may be TRBD2 (7 bases). Germline values: CDR1 LNHDA, CDR2 SQIVND (reference sequence). This CDR3 is built from 16 residues. The V and J ends lost 5 bases and 2 bases respectively, with 19 bases between them. CDR3 region: CASSPLGGAGTYEQYF. In DNA, the CDR3 is TGTGCCAGTAGTCCTCTTGGGGGGGCGGGCACCTACGAGCAGTACTTC.

This clonotype was counted at least ten times. V is TRBV10-2 and J is TRBJ1-4, with no clear D. Germline V gene lookup returns CDR1 WSHSY and CDR2 SAAADI. The CDR3 extends over 14 amino acids. Trimming stripped 5 bases from V and 7 bases from J, with 14 bases between. CDR3 sequence (DNA): TGCGCCAGCAGTACCCTGAGGCCGGGTGAAAAACTGTTTTTT. Translating gives CASSTLRPGEKLFF.

This clonotype was observed a handful of times. V usage is TRBV20-1 and J usage is TRBJ1-1; D call uncertain. Germline CDR1 is DFQATT and CDR2 is SNEGSKA (reference sequence). Trimming stripped 0 bases from V and 6 bases from J, with 14 bases between. This CDR3 is built from 14 residues. For the CDR3, the DNA is TGCAGTGCTAGAGATCTGAGGGCGCTCCCTGAAGCTTTCTTT. Protein: CSARDLRALPEAFF.

This clonotype was counted ten times or more. This chain uses TRBV9 with TRBJ2-5; 9 bases match TRBD1. Germline assignment: CDR1 SGDLS and CDR2 YYNGEE. The trim removed 3 bases at V and 0 bases at J, leaving 6 bases unmatched. This CDR3 region has 16 residues. The CDR3 DNA reads TGTGCCAGCAGCGGTGGGACAGGGTGGGACCAAGAGACCCAGTACTTC. Protein sequence: CASSGGTGWDQETQYF. The full variable domain, completed using reference TRBV9 and TRBJ2-5, is DSGVTQTPKHLITATGQRVTLRCSPRSGDLSVYWYQQSLDQGLQFLIQYYNGEERAKGNILERFSAQQFPDLHSELNLSSLELGDSALYFCASSGGTGWDQETQYFGPGTRLLVL.

This chain joins TRBV7-2 and TRBJ1-4; D is undetermined. V lost 6 bases, J lost 0 bases, and 14 bases lay in between. This CDR3 has 16 amino acids. Germline lookup yields CDR1 SGHTA and CDR2 FQGNSA. CDR3 DNA sequence: TGTGCCAGCAGTAGAATTTTCACAGCAACTAATGAAAAACTGTTTTTT. Its translation: CASSRIFTATNEKLFF.

This clonotype came up a few times. The V gene is TRBV9, the J gene TRBJ2-7; the match to TRBD1 covers 8 bases. The germline gives CDR1 SGDLS, CDR2 YYNGEE. The CDR3 loop spans 17 amino acids. V lost 3 bases and J lost 2; bases outside the gene matches: 13. The CDR3 DNA reads TGTGCCAGCAGCGAGGGCACCAACAGGGGGATCCCCTACGAGCAGTACTTC. Its protein product is CASSEGTNRGIPYEQYF.

This clonotype has ten or more counts. This rearrangement joins TRBV7-9 to TRBJ1-4; D ambiguous. There are 15 residues in the CDR3. The V end was cut by 2 bases, the J end by 6 bases, with 13 bases between. Germline V lookup: CDR1 SEHNR, CDR2 FQNEAQ (reference sequence). CDR3 residues: CASSLHNTPDEKLFF. The CDR3 coding sequence is TGTGCCAGCAGCTTACACAACACCCCAGATGAAAAACTGTTTTTT.

Note on this clonotype: A much larger clone lies one base from this, so it may be a read error. The CDR3 region has the DNA TGTGCCACCAGTCCCACTGTTAACACCGGGGAGCTGTTTTTT. Translating it yields CATSPTVNTGELFF. The chain joins TRBV10-3 to TRBJ2-2; D is uncertain. CDR1 and CDR2 from the germline V gene are ENHRY and SYGVKD. The CDR3 has 14 residues.

The chain carries TRBV3-1 and TRBJ1-1; D may be TRBD1 (5 bases). Per germline, CDR1 LGHDT and CDR2 YNNKEL (reference sequence). There are 15 residues in the CDR3. The V end lost 0 bases, the J end lost 2 bases, and 10 bases lay between the germline ends. The CDR3 region has the DNA TGTGCCAGCAGCCAAGAGCTGGGGGGTAACACTGAAGCTTTCTTT. Translated: CASSQELGGNTEAFF.

This clonotype was found a few times. The chain has TRBV7-3 and TRBJ2-5, with D perhaps matching TRBD2 (6 bases). Germline lookup yields CDR1 SGHTA and CDR2 FQGTGA. The CDR3 spans 15 residues. Trimming pared 0 bases from V and 4 bases from J, leaving 12 bases between. CDR3 protein: CASSLTAGGIETQYF. CDR3 bases: TGTGCCAGCAGCTTAACAGCGGGTGGGATAGAGACCCAGTACTTC.

This chain joins TRBV24-1 and TRBJ2-2, with TRBD1 identical over 9 bases. CDR3 length: 16 amino acids. The ends lost 6 bases at V and 6 bases at J; junction bases unmatched: 10. CDR1 is KGHDR and CDR2 is SFDVKD in the germline V gene. The CDR3 loop reads CATSSPGQGLPGELFF. CDR3 bases: TGTGCCACCAGTTCTCCCGGACAGGGGTTGCCCGGGGAGCTGTTTTTT.